Detailed here is one TCR beta chain. There is no known antigen for this receptor. One base away there is no much larger clone; base qualities are not given. This sample is part of a study of circulating tumor DNA in untreated peripheral T-cell lymphoma (dated by TCRdb to the early 2020s). The investigation overall reported the following: Tumor-specific clonotypes were identified in about 81% of patients, with identification achieved from more than 85% of baseline tissues and roughly 71% of baseline serum samples.

Baseline tumor tissue collected before treatment was sequenced to identify tumor-specific TCR clonotypes. In a trial, the study monitored patients with peripheral T-cell lymphoma who were getting frontline treatment by applying next-generation sequencing to their T-cell receptor sequences. Trimming takes 1 base from V and 4 bases from J, and the germline ends sit 7 bases apart. Spanning cysteine to phenylalanine, the CDR3 consists of 13 amino acids. The read is trimmed to its CDR3 DNA, 39 bases read in frame from base 1. Sequences MNHNS (CDR1) and SASEGT (CDR2) are obtained from the germline V gene. Library preparation used the immunoSEQ multiplex PCR assay. The table was pulled from immuneACCESS by TCRdb, which kept in-frame rearrangements only. Such tables lose some clones; where checked, under half of the loss comes from unresolved V genes, and the rest has no known cause. The sample has some 1,100 clones on record, approximately 80% of them singletons. The top ten clonotypes cover roughly 5% of the sample.

The chain employs TRBV6-1 and TRBJ1-1, with the identity of the D gene unclear. This sequence originates from a human donor with peripheral T-cell lymphoma. What was sequenced was tumor tissue. The DNA sequence is TGTGCCAGCAGTGAAGGTGCGGGCACTGAAGCTTTCTTT. Translated, it gives CASSEGAGTEAFF.